These 21 T cell receptor beta chains originate from one sample sequenced in a study of spatial heterogeneity in lung cancer. Study-level findings and limits: The study found that expanded intratumoral alpha and beta TCR counts tracked tumor mutation counts.

Time point noted: sample taken at primary tumor resection. The antigens of these receptors remain unknown. TCRdb reanalysed the 5' RACE reads using MiXCR and keeps one entry per CDR3 protein. The repertoire holds some 16,000 distinct CDR3 sequences, with approximately 7% as singletons. The input for sequencing was lung tumor tissue, taken at surgery. The receptors stem from a female donor with early-stage non-small cell lung cancer.

This clonotype was observed a few times. Little can be read into the size of this beta chain, an off-target read in a library designed for alpha chains. This chain links TRBV6-5 with TRBJ2-1, with 12 bases that match TRBD2. J lost 10 bases, V lost 6 bases, and 13 bases had no gene match. From germline, CDR1 is MNHEY and CDR2 SVGAGI. The CDR3 has 16 residues. CDR3 in amino acids: CASRTRTSGDKGEQFF. The CDR3 bases are TGTGCCAGCAGAACAAGGACTAGCGGGGACAAAGGGGAGCAGTTCTTC.

This clonotype was recorded at least ten times. This beta chain was picked up by a library intended for alpha chains and is off target, so its count carries little meaning. The chain recombines TRBV7-9 with TRBJ2-1; possibly TRBD1 for D (5 bases). The CDR3 has 15 amino acids. V dropped 5 bases and J dropped 5 bases, with 16 bases sitting between them. The germline V gene encodes CDR1 SEHNR and CDR2 FQNEAQ (reference sequence). The DNA of the CDR3 is TGTGCCAGCAGCCCCGGATGGGGCCCCGACAATGAGCAGTTCTTC. Translated, it gives CASSPGWGPDNEQFF.

The table lists this clonotype with many counts. This beta chain is a stray sequence in a library constructed for alpha chains; its clone size is not meaningful. This sequence joins TRBV4-2 and TRBJ2-5, with D unclear. Per the germline V gene, CDR1 is LGHNA and CDR2 is YNFKEQ. This CDR3 spans 14 amino acids. Deletions cut 0 bases from V and 2 bases from J, with 7 bases between. CDR3 in amino acids: CASSQDRRQETQYF. The CDR3, as DNA: TGTGCCAGCAGCCAAGACCGGCGACAAGAGACCCAGTACTTC.

About this clonotype itself: The library was prepared for alpha chains; this beta chain is a stray read, so its frequency means little. The V gene is TRBV2, the J gene TRBJ1-2; TRBD1 aligns across 7 bases. This CDR3 is built from 11 residues. J gave up 13 bases and V 5 bases, and 7 bases lay outside the gene matches. The germline V gene has CDR1 SNHLY and CDR2 FYNNEI. In DNA, the CDR3 is TGTGCCAGCAGTACAGGGGAGGTCCTCACCTTC. Its protein product is CASSTGEVLTF.

There are many counts of this clonotype. This beta chain is an off-target read within a library intended for alpha chains, so its frequency means little. The chain links TRBV6-1 to TRBJ2-1, with 11 bases that match TRBD2. Trimming cost V 4 bases and J 4 bases; bases outside gene matches: 9. CDR1 is MNHNS, CDR2 SASEGT, per germline. CDR3 length: 17 amino acids. For the CDR3, the DNA is TGTGCCAGCAGTGCGCTTACTAGCGGGGGACCTTACAATGAGCAGTTCTTC. Protein: CASSALTSGGPYNEQFF.

On this clonotype itself: Since it is a stray read in a library aimed at alpha chains, this beta chain has a size that is not meaningful. The rearrangement uses TRBV12-3 or TRBV12-4 and TRBJ1-5; D might be TRBD1 (5 bases). The V end lost 1 base, the J end lost 1 base, and 17 bases lay between the germline ends. The CDR3 sequence is 18 residues long. CDR3 sequence: CASSLGHGGTESNQPQHF. The DNA of the CDR3 is TGTGCCAGCAGTTTAGGTCACGGGGGGACGGAGAGCAATCAGCCCCAGCATTTT.

Judged by abundance, this clonotype is medium-sized (0.01 to 0.1%). This beta chain is a stray sequence in a library constructed for alpha chains; its clone size is not meaningful. The V call is TRBV6-2 or TRBV6-3, the J call TRBJ1-5; a possible D gene is TRBD1 (6 bases). Trimming left V 6 bases short and J 5 bases short, with 11 bases between. The CDR3 length is 13 residues. From germline, CDR1 is MNHEY and CDR2 SVGEGT. CDR3 in amino acids: CASSGTKYQPQHF. For the CDR3, the DNA is TGTGCCAGCAGCGGGACAAAGTATCAGCCCCAGCATTTT.

Worth noting for this clonotype: This beta chain slipped into a library made for alpha chains as a stray read, so its size is not meaningful. The rearrangement uses TRBV24-1 and TRBJ2-5, with D perhaps assigned TRBD1 or TRBD2 (6 bases each). V gave up 7 bases and J gave up 4 bases, with 12 bases separating them. The CDR3 is 13 residues long. Germline V gene lookup returns CDR1 KGHDR and CDR2 SFDVKD. Here the CDR3 reads CATSAQGGETQYF. DNA for the CDR3: TGTGCCACCAGCGCACAGGGAGGAGAGACCCAGTACTTC.

This clonotype was counted ten times or more. Since the library was made to target alpha chains, this beta chain is a stray read and its abundance is not meaningful. The gene calls are TRBV10-1 and TRBJ2-3; D is ambiguous. The V gene lost 5 bases and the J gene lost 6 bases, with 12 bases spanning the gap. Per germline, CDR1 WNHNN and CDR2 SYGVQD (reference sequence). This CDR3 is 13 amino acids long. This CDR3 reads CASSFQLQDTQYF. CDR3 in DNA: TGCGCCAGCAGTTTTCAGCTGCAGGATACGCAGTATTTT.

This clonotype has at least ten counts. This beta chain is a stray sequence in a library constructed for alpha chains; its clone size is not meaningful. The CDR3: CASRQSAGELFF. CDR3 DNA: TGCGCCAGCAGGCAATCAGCGGGGGAGCTGTTTTTT. J is TRBJ2-2 and V is TRBV10-2, with D uncertain. CDR1 and CDR2 from the germline V gene are WSHSY and SAAADI. CDR3 length: 12 amino acids. Trimming shortened V by 6 bases and J by 8 bases, and 10 bases separated the two germline ends.

This clonotype was recorded at least ten times. This beta chain is a stray read from a library made for alpha chains; its abundance is not meaningful. The rearrangement uses TRBV7-2 and TRBJ2-2; 7 bases agree with TRBD2. Germline CDR1 is SGHTA and CDR2 is FQGNSA. The CDR3 totals 17 residues. Unmatched junction bases numbered 7, after V lost 1 base and J lost 2 bases. Written as DNA, the CDR3 is TGTGCCAGCAGCTTAGTTGCAGCGGGGCGAAACACCGGGGAGCTGTTTTTT. Amino acids: CASSLVAAGRNTGELFF. Supplemented by reference TRBV7-2 and TRBJ2-2, the full variable domain reads GAGVSQSPSNKVTEKGKDVELRCDPISGHTALYWYRQSLGQGLEFLIYFQGNSAPDKSGLPSDRFSAERTGGSVSTLTIQRTQQEDSAVYLCASSLVAAGRNTGELFFGEGSRLTVL.

This clonotype is labeled as medium-sized. Little can be read into the size of this beta chain, an off-target read in a library designed for alpha chains. V gene TRBV5-1 combines with J gene TRBJ2-5; TRBD1 matches at 10 bases. V lost 1 base to trimming and J lost 5 bases; unmatched junction nucleotides: 8. Germline-derived CDR1 and CDR2 are SGHRS and YFSETQ. The CDR3 extends over 16 amino acids. CDR3 nucleotide sequence: TGCGCCAGCAGCTTGAGCGACAGGGGGCGAGGGGAGACCCAGTACTTC. This translates into CASSLSDRGRGETQYF.

In this sample, this clonotype is hyperexpanded. In a library made to pick up alpha chains, this beta chain is a stray read with a size that means little. In DNA, the CDR3 is TGTGCCAGCAGCACCATATTTAGCGGGGGGTCAAATGAGCAGTTCTTC. Its translation: CASSTIFSGGSNEQFF. This chain joins TRBV7-6 and TRBJ2-1; 10 positions match TRBD2. The trim removed 5 bases at V and 7 bases at J, leaving 11 bases unmatched. The CDR3 is 16 amino acids. Per the germline V gene, CDR1 is SGHVS and CDR2 is FNYEAQ.

This clonotype ranks as medium-sized (0.01 to 0.1%). This beta chain is an unintended read in a library built for alpha chains; its size means little. The V call is TRBV7-2, the J call TRBJ1-5; D is unresolved. This CDR3 is built from 14 residues. The germline V and J ends were trimmed by 1 base and 6 bases, with 10 bases remaining between them. The germline V gene encodes CDR1 SGHTA and CDR2 FQGNSA. This CDR3 reads CASSLDPVGQPQHF. CDR3 in DNA: TGTGCCAGCAGCTTAGACCCGGTGGGTCAGCCCCAGCATTTT.

This clonotype was recorded at least ten times. Since the library was made to target alpha chains, this beta chain is a stray read and its abundance is not meaningful. The CDR3: CASSQDFGRPAGETQYF. The CDR3 DNA follows: TGTGCCAGCAGCCAAGATTTCGGCCGACCCGCGGGAGAGACCCAGTACTTC. The chain joins TRBV3-1 to TRBJ2-5; tentative D call: TRBD2 (5 bases). This CDR3 is built from 17 residues. From germline, CDR1 is LGHDT and CDR2 YNNKEL (reference sequence). The V and J ends lost 0 bases and 4 bases respectively, with 18 bases between them.

This clonotype was recorded many times. This beta chain is a stray read from a library made for alpha chains; its abundance is not meaningful. The chain recombines TRBV4-1 with TRBJ2-1; 14 bases match TRBD2. CDR1 and CDR2 from the germline V gene are MGHRA and YSYEKL. The length of the CDR3 is 19 residues. V trimming: 3 bases; J trimming: 0 bases; junction bases outside the gene matches: 7. The CDR3 protein is CASSHRLAGGASSYNEQFF. CDR3 bases: TGCGCCAGCAGCCACCGACTAGCGGGGGGGGCTAGCTCCTACAATGAGCAGTTCTTC.

This clonotype came up many times. The size of this beta chain means little, since it is a stray read in a library made for alpha chains. The V and J genes are TRBV24-1 and TRBJ2-3, with TRBD2 identical over 11 bases. The germline gives CDR1 KGHDR, CDR2 SFDVKD. CDR3 length: 19 residues. V shed 6 bases, J shed 0 bases, and the junction held 13 bases outside the gene matches. The CDR3 bases are TGTGCCACCAGTAACAAAGGGCTAGCGGGGGGCCAAAGCACAGATACGCAGTATTTT. Translation: CATSNKGLAGGQSTDTQYF.

This clonotype was detected ten times or more. Since the library was made to target alpha chains, this beta chain is a stray read and its abundance is not meaningful. The chain joins TRBV15 to TRBJ2-5; D gene ambiguous. The germline CDR1 and CDR2 sequences are LNHNV and YYDKDF (reference sequence). The CDR3 has 14 residues. The V end was cut by 0 bases, the J end by 2 bases, with 7 bases between. As DNA, the CDR3 is TGTGCCACCAGCAGAGATGTACAGCAAGAGACCCAGTACTTC. Translated: CATSRDVQQETQYF.

Ten or more counts support this clonotype. Because this beta chain is a stray read in a library intended to capture alpha chains, its abundance should not be given much weight. The CDR3 here is CASRWGQGYEQYF. CDR3 DNA sequence: TGCGCCAGCAGATGGGGACAGGGGTACGAGCAGTACTTC. The genes are TRBV5-1 and TRBJ2-7; 10 bases match TRBD1. CDR3 length equals 13 residues. Germline loops: CDR1 SGHRS, CDR2 YFSETQ. V trimming: 5 bases; J trimming: 4 bases; junction bases outside the gene matches: 3.

This clonotype was seen more than once but under ten times. The size of this beta chain means little, since it is a stray read in a library made for alpha chains. This rearrangement joins TRBV2 to TRBJ1-6; D not certain. V was trimmed by 7 bases and J by 7 bases, leaving 8 bases between them. The CDR3 is 12 residues long. Looked up from germline, CDR1 is SNHLY and CDR2 is FYNNEI. As DNA, the CDR3 is TGTGCCAGCACTGTGGGGAATTCACCCCTCCACTTT. Protein product: CASTVGNSPLHF.

This clonotype was seen at least ten times. Being off target in a library aimed at alpha chains, this beta chain has a size of little meaning. In DNA form, the CDR3 reads TGTGCCAGCAGCTTAGCCGGGACAGCCCGGGCTTTCTTT. It yields the protein CASSLAGTARAFF. This sequence joins TRBV11-2 and TRBJ1-1; 7 bases match TRBD1. Germline values: CDR1 SGHAT, CDR2 FQNNGV. This CDR3 comprises 13 residues. V trimming: 1 base; J trimming: 11 bases; junction bases outside the gene matches: 7.